The entry below describes one T cell receptor beta chain. Its specificity is unknown. The J segment lost 3 bases and the V segment lost 5 bases, leaving 7 bases of the junction unmatched. CDR3 length equals 15 residues. Germline lookup yields CDR1 SGHNT and CDR2 YENEEA. This record comes from a study of T cell responses to AZD1222 COVID-19 vaccine. Whole-study results and caveats: Repertoire sampling happened only post peak T cell response. Nearly half of spike-specific TCRs reportedly target variant regions that are unmutated in the B.1.351 and B.1.1.7 variants. CD4 TCRs linked to vaccination spanned spike, dominating at 160-218 and 743-854.

The assay was immunoSEQ multiplex PCR, and TCRdb's table has in-frame clones only and misses some. The sample lists 100,000 or so clones, approximately 90% occurring once. The chain recombines TRBV11-3 with TRBJ2-1; 7 bases match TRBD2. Here the sequenced sample was peripheral blood, taken 28 days after the second AZD1222 dose. This receptor was identified in an adult who received the AZD1222 COVID-19 vaccine. CDR3 DNA sequence: TGTGCCAGCAGCGTGGGGGGGGACCTCTACAATGAGCAGTTCTTC. Translated: CASSVGGDLYNEQFF. Using reference TRBV11-3 and TRBJ2-1 for the parts outside the CDR3, the full variable domain is EAGVVQSPRYKIIEKKQPVAFWCNPISGHNTLYWYLQNLGQGPELLIRYENEEAVDDSQLPKDRFSAERLKGVDSTLKIQPAELGDSAVYLCASSVGGDLYNEQFFGPGTRLTVL.